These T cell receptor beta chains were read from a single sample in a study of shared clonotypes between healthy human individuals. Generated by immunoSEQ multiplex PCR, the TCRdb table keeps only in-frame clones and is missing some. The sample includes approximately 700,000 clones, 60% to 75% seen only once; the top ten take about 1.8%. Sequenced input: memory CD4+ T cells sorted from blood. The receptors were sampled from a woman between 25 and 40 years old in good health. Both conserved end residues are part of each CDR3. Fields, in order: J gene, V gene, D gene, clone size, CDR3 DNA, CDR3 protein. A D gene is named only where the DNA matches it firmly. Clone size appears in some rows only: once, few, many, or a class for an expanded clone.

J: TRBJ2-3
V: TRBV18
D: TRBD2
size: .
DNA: TGTGCCAGCTCAGCAAGTCGAGCGGGAGGGTCAGATACGCAGTATTTT
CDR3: CASSASRAGGSDTQYF

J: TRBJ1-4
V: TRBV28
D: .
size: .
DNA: TGTGCCAGCAGCCCTTCTAGGCTCAATGGGGCTAATGAAAAACTGTTTTTT
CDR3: CASSPSRLNGANEKLFF

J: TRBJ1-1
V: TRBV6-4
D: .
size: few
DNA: TGTGCCAGCAGTGTTGAGGTGAACACTGAAGCTTTCTTT
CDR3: CASSVEVNTEAFF

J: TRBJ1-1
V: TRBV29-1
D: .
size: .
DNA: TGCAGCGTTGGAAGAAGCTACACTGAAGCTTTCTTT
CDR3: CSVGRSYTEAFF

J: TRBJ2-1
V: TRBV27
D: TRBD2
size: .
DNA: TGTGCCAGCAGCCCTCTAATACAGACTAGCGGCAGAAACAATGAGCAGTTCTTC
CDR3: CASSPLIQTSGRNNEQFF

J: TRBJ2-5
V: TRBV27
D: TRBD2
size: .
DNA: TGTGCCAGCAGCCCCGGGGGCGGGAGGGCGGCGACCCAGTACTTC
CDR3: CASSPGGGRAATQYF

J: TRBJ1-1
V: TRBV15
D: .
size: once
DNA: TGTGCCACCAGCAGAGATGAGGGCAGAAAAGCTTTCTTT
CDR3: CATSRDEGRKAFF

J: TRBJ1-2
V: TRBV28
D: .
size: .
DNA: TGTGCCAGCAGGGTATTAGGCGACTATGGCTACACCTTC
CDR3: CASRVLGDYGYTF

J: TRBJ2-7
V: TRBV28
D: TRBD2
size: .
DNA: TGTGCCAGCAGTTTTGGCGGGAGGGCCCACGAGCAGTACTTC
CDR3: CASSFGGRAHEQYF

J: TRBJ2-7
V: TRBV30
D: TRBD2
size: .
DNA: TGTGCCTGGAGTCCCCTAGCGGGAGTTTACGAGCAGTACTTC
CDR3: CAWSPLAGVYEQYF

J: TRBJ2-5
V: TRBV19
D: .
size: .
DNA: TGTGCCAGTCGGGACTTCCAAGAGACCCAGTACTTC
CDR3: CASRDFQETQYF

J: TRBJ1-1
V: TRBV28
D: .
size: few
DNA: TGTGCCAGCAGTACATCGAACACTGAAGCTTTCTTT
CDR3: CASSTSNTEAFF

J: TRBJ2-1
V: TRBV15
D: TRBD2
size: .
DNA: TGTGCCACCAGCAGAGAACTAGCGGCAGGAAATGAGCAGTTCTTC
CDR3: CATSRELAAGNEQFF

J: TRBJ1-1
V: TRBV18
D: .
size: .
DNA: TGTGCCAGCTCACCGGACAGAGCTAACACTGAAGCTTTCTTT
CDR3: CASSPDRANTEAFF

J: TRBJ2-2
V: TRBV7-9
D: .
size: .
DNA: TGTGCCAGCAGCTTAGTGGTGGCTGGGGAGCTGTTTTTT
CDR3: CASSLVVAGELFF

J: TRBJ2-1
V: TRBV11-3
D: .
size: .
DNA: TGTGCCAGCAGCCCCTCCCCCGGGGGCGAGTATGAGCAGTTCTTC
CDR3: CASSPSPGGEYEQFF

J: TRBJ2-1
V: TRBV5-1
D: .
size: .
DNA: TGCGCCAGCAGCCCGCTAGGGTCCTACAATGAGCAGTTCTTC
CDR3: CASSPLGSYNEQFF

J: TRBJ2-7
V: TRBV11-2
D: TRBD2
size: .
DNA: TGTGCCAGCACCAGCCAAGCGGGAGGCTCCTACGAGCAGTACTTC
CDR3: CASTSQAGGSYEQYF

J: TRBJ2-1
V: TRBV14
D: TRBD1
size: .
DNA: TGTGCCAGCAGCCAAGAAGACAGGGTTAAGCAGTTCTTC
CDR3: CASSQEDRVKQFF

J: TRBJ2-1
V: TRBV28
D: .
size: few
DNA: TGTGCCAGCAGTTTACCCCCCCCTAGTGATCCGTTCTTC
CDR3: CASSLPPPSDPFF

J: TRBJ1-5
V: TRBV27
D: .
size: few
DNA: TGTGCCAGCAGTTTAAACAGGGATGGCAATCAGCCCCAGCATTTT
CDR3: CASSLNRDGNQPQHF

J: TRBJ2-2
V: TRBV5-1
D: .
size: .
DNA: TGCGCCAGCAGCTTGATGGGCAGGGGTGACACCGGGGAGCTGTTTTTT
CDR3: CASSLMGRGDTGELFF

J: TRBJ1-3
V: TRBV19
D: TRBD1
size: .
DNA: TGTGCCAGTAGTATGACAGGGAGAAACACCATATATTTT
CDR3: CASSMTGRNTIYF

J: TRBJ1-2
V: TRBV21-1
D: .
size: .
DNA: TGTGCCAGCAGCAAAGGAGGGACAGGTTCCGTCTATGGCTACACCTTC
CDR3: CASSKGGTGSVYGYTF

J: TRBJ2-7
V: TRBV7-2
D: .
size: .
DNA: TGTGCCAGCAGCTTTTACCAGGAAACCTACGAGCAGTACTTC
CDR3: CASSFYQETYEQYF

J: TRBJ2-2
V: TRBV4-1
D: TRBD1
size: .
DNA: TGCGCCAGCAGCCGGTTAGGACAGGGGACCGGGGAGCTGTTTTTT
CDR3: CASSRLGQGTGELFF

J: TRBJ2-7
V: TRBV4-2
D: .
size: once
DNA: TGTGCCAGCAGCCCCTCCGACGGGGGAGCGGAGCAGTACTTC
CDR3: CASSPSDGGAEQYF

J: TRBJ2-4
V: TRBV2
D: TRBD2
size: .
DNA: TGTGCCGGCTCGGGAGGTCTCACCAAAAACATTCAGTACTTC
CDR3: CAGSGGLTKNIQYF

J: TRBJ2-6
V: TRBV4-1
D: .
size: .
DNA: TGCGCCAGCAGCCAGGGGGCCGTACCAGCCTCTGGGGCCAACGTCCTGACTTTC
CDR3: CASSQGAVPASGANVLTF

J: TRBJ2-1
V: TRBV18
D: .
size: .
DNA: TGTGCCAGCTCACTTCGCACAGGGAGTTACAATGAGCAGTTCTTC
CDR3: CASSLRTGSYNEQFF

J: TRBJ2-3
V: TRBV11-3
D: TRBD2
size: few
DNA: TGTGCCAGCGGTAGCGGGAACACAGATACGCAGTATTTT
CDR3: CASGSGNTDTQYF

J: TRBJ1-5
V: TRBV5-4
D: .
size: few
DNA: TGTGCCAGCAGCTTATGGGGATCGAGGCAGCCCCAGCATTTT
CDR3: CASSLWGSRQPQHF

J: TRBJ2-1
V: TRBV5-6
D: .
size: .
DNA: TGTGCCAGCAGCTTGCTTGGGGGAGGTGGGGACAATGAGCAGTTCTTC
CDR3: CASSLLGGGGDNEQFF

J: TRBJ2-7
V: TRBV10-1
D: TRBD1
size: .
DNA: TGCGCCAGCAGTGAACAACAGGGGGTTTCCGAGCAGTACTTC
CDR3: CASSEQQGVSEQYF

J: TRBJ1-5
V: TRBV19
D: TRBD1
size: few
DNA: TGTGCCAGTAGGCTACAGGGGGCAGGGAATCAGCCCCAGCATTTT
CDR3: CASRLQGAGNQPQHF

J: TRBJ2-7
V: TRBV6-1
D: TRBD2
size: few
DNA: TGTGCCAGCATCGCGGGACTACCGACCTACGAGCAGTACTTC
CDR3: CASIAGLPTYEQYF

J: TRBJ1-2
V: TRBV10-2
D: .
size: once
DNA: TGCGCCAGCAGTGATAATAACTATGGCTACACCTTC
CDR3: CASSDNNYGYTF

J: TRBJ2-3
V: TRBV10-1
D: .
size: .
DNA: TGCGCCAGCAGTGGCGACAGGTCTAGCACAGATACGCAGTATTTT
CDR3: CASSGDRSSTDTQYF

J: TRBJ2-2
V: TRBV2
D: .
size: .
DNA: TGTGCCAGCTGCCCAGGGGCACCATCGAACACCGGGGAGCTGTTTTTT
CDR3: CASCPGAPSNTGELFF

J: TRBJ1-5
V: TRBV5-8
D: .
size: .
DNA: TGTGCCAGCTATTCTCTCCGGCGTGGGGGGGCGCGCACCATCCAGCCCCAGCATTTT
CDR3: CASYSLRRGGARTIQPQHF

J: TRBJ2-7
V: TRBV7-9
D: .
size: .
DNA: TGTGCCAGCAGTAACTCGCCAAACGAGCAGTACTTC
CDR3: CASSNSPNEQYF

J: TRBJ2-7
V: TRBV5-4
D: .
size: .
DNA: TGTGCCAGCAGCTTGCTAGGGGTCAACTCCTACGAGCAGTACTTC
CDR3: CASSLLGVNSYEQYF